These T cell receptor beta chains were read from a single sample in a study of graft-versus-host responses after intestinal transplantation. Their target antigens are unknown. The protocol was immunoSEQ multiplex PCR, while the TCRdb copy is restricted to in-frame clones and leaves out a portion. This table has approximately 90,000 clones, 82% appearing once. The specimen was unstimulated CD4+ T cells sorted from spleen or lymph node cells, collected before intestinal transplant. The receptors were gathered from a human donor who received an intestinal transplant. Both conserved end residues are part of each CDR3. The D gene is left open where the match is weak. Not every row has a clone size; where given, it reads once, few, many or a size class.

v_gene: TRBV29-1; abundance: few; d_gene: -; j_gene: TRBJ2-7; CDR3aa: CSVETLSYEQYF; CDR3nt: TGCAGCGTTGAAACTCTTTCCTACGAGCAGTACTTC
v_gene: TRBV28; abundance: -; d_gene: TRBD1; j_gene: TRBJ1-5; CDR3aa: CASTQPGGYQPQHF; CDR3nt: TGTGCCAGCACCCAACCAGGGGGCTATCAGCCCCAGCATTTT
v_gene: TRBV28; abundance: -; d_gene: TRBD2; j_gene: TRBJ2-1; CDR3aa: CASSTSGGGFYNEQFF; CDR3nt: TGTGCCAGCAGTACCTCCGGGGGGGGTTTTTACAATGAGCAGTTCTTC
v_gene: TRBV9; abundance: few; d_gene: -; j_gene: TRBJ2-5; CDR3aa: CASSPGSQETQYF; CDR3nt: TGTGCCAGCAGCCCCGGGTCTCAAGAGACCCAGTACTTC
v_gene: TRBV7-8; abundance: -; d_gene: -; j_gene: TRBJ1-2; CDR3aa: CASSLSQGHYGYTF; CDR3nt: TGTGCCAGCAGCTTATCACAGGGTCACTATGGCTACACCTTC
v_gene: TRBV6-5; abundance: -; d_gene: TRBD1; j_gene: TRBJ1-2; CDR3aa: CASSYPYRGRGYTF; CDR3nt: TGTGCCAGCAGTTACCCATACAGGGGGCGCGGCTACACCTTC
v_gene: TRBV7-9; abundance: -; d_gene: -; j_gene: TRBJ2-3; CDR3aa: CASSSVGTDTQYF; CDR3nt: TGTGCCAGCAGCTCGGTGGGCACAGATACGCAGTATTTT
v_gene: TRBV19; abundance: once; d_gene: -; j_gene: TRBJ2-5; CDR3aa: CASSIGSSSQETQYF; CDR3nt: TGTGCCAGTAGTATCGGGTCGAGCTCCCAAGAGACCCAGTACTTC
v_gene: TRBV2; abundance: -; d_gene: -; j_gene: TRBJ2-7; CDR3aa: CASTYRGRGYEQYF; CDR3nt: TGTGCCAGCACCTATAGGGGGAGGGGCTACGAGCAGTACTTC
v_gene: TRBV6-1; abundance: -; d_gene: -; j_gene: TRBJ2-7; CDR3aa: CASSRTGGTTEQYF; CDR3nt: TGTGCCAGCAGCCGAACCGGCGGAACGACGGAGCAGTACTTC
v_gene: TRBV5-1; abundance: -; d_gene: TRBD1; j_gene: TRBJ2-7; CDR3aa: CASSLGTGPYEQYF; CDR3nt: TGCGCCAGCAGCTTGGGGACAGGACCCTACGAGCAGTACTTC
v_gene: TRBV6-6; abundance: -; d_gene: -; j_gene: TRBJ2-7; CDR3aa: CASRTAGSSYEQYF; CDR3nt: TGTGCCAGCCGGACAGCGGGGAGCTCCTACGAGCAGTACTTC
v_gene: TRBV5-8; abundance: -; d_gene: -; j_gene: TRBJ2-7; CDR3aa: CASSLVGGNRVGDEQYF; CDR3nt: TGTGCCAGCAGCTTGGTAGGAGGCAACAGGGTGGGCGACGAGCAGTACTTC
v_gene: TRBV5-5; abundance: -; d_gene: -; j_gene: TRBJ2-7; CDR3aa: CASSLTGKTYEQYF; CDR3nt: TGTGCCAGCAGCTTGACAGGGAAAACCTACGAGCAGTACTTC
v_gene: TRBV28; abundance: -; d_gene: -; j_gene: TRBJ2-5; CDR3aa: CASTGGVRYPQYF; CDR3nt: TGTGCCAGCACCGGGGGAGTTCGATACCCCCAGTACTTC
v_gene: TRBV2; abundance: -; d_gene: -; j_gene: TRBJ2-1; CDR3aa: CASSEAGSSYNEQFF; CDR3nt: TGTGCCAGCAGTGAGGCTGGGAGCTCCTACAATGAGCAGTTCTTC
v_gene: TRBV5-1; abundance: -; d_gene: -; j_gene: TRBJ2-1; CDR3aa: CASSLAFDEQFF; CDR3nt: TGCGCCAGCAGCTTGGCCTTCGATGAGCAGTTCTTC
v_gene: TRBV12-5; abundance: -; d_gene: -; j_gene: TRBJ1-1; CDR3aa: CASGLTTGENTEAFF; CDR3nt: TGTGCTAGTGGTTTGACGACAGGCGAGAACACTGAAGCTTTCTTT
v_gene: TRBV27; abundance: -; d_gene: -; j_gene: TRBJ1-6; CDR3aa: CASILGPTSSYNSPLHF; CDR3nt: TGTGCCAGCATCCTCGGGCCCACTAGCTCCTATAATTCACCCCTCCACTTT
v_gene: TRBV21-1; abundance: -; d_gene: -; j_gene: TRBJ2-7; CDR3aa: CASSKRDRAGRGVF; CDR3nt: TGTGCCAGCAGCAAAAGGGACAGGGCCGGCCGTGGGGTTTTC
v_gene: TRBV28; abundance: -; d_gene: -; j_gene: TRBJ2-7; CDR3aa: CASSWQGYEQYF; CDR3nt: TGTGCCAGCAGCTGGCAGGGCTACGAGCAGTACTTC
v_gene: TRBV28; abundance: -; d_gene: TRBD2; j_gene: TRBJ2-3; CDR3aa: CASSLASGGSDTQYF; CDR3nt: TGTGCCAGCAGTTTGGCCAGCGGGGGATCAGATACGCAGTATTTT
v_gene: TRBV18; abundance: few; d_gene: -; j_gene: TRBJ1-3; CDR3aa: CASSPPGARNTIYF; CDR3nt: TGTGCCAGCTCACCACCAGGGGCTCGTAACACCATATATTTT
v_gene: TRBV19; abundance: few; d_gene: TRBD1; j_gene: TRBJ2-1; CDR3aa: CASSLTGQDSYNEQFF; CDR3nt: TGTGCCAGTAGTTTAACGGGACAGGACTCCTACAATGAGCAGTTCTTC
v_gene: TRBV6-5; abundance: few; d_gene: -; j_gene: TRBJ2-4; CDR3aa: CASTPEWAKNIQYF; CDR3nt: TGTGCCAGCACCCCCGAGTGGGCCAAAAACATTCAGTACTTC
v_gene: TRBV27; abundance: -; d_gene: -; j_gene: TRBJ2-1; CDR3aa: CASSFAIAANDNEQFF; CDR3nt: TGTGCCAGCAGTTTTGCCATTGCGGCCAACGACAATGAGCAGTTCTTC
v_gene: TRBV5-1; abundance: -; d_gene: -; j_gene: TRBJ2-5; CDR3aa: CASSLEQAPKTQYF; CDR3nt: TGCGCCAGCAGCTTGGAACAGGCGCCGAAGACCCAGTACTTC
v_gene: TRBV5-6; abundance: -; d_gene: -; j_gene: TRBJ2-3; CDR3aa: CASSRGVLTDTQYF; CDR3nt: TGTGCCAGCAGCCGCGGAGTCCTCACAGATACGCAGTATTTT
v_gene: TRBV30; abundance: -; d_gene: TRBD1; j_gene: TRBJ1-2; CDR3aa: CAWGTGTYGYTF; CDR3nt: TGTGCCTGGGGGACAGGGACCTATGGCTACACCTTC
v_gene: TRBV7-2; abundance: -; d_gene: TRBD2; j_gene: TRBJ2-7; CDR3aa: CASRRTLAGGPGEQYF; CDR3nt: TGTGCCAGCAGGCGGACGCTAGCGGGGGGGCCGGGTGAGCAGTACTTC
v_gene: TRBV6-1; abundance: -; d_gene: TRBD1; j_gene: TRBJ2-6; CDR3aa: CASGQGALGANVLTF; CDR3nt: TGTGCCAGTGGACAGGGGGCCCTCGGGGCCAACGTCCTGACTTTC
v_gene: TRBV10-3; abundance: -; d_gene: TRBD1; j_gene: TRBJ2-7; CDR3aa: CAISPTGGSSYEQYF; CDR3nt: TGTGCCATCAGTCCGACAGGGGGTTCCTCCTACGAGCAGTACTTC
v_gene: TRBV15; abundance: -; d_gene: -; j_gene: TRBJ2-5; CDR3aa: CATSLVYGGETQYF; CDR3nt: TGTGCCACCAGCCTTGTATATGGGGGGGAGACCCAGTACTTC
v_gene: TRBV27; abundance: -; d_gene: TRBD2; j_gene: TRBJ2-3; CDR3aa: CASSSRLASTDTQYF; CDR3nt: TGTGCCAGCAGTTCCAGACTAGCGAGCACAGATACGCAGTATTTT
v_gene: TRBV4-1; abundance: -; d_gene: -; j_gene: TRBJ2-2; CDR3aa: CASSQDPQGQNTGELFF; CDR3nt: TGCGCCAGCAGCCAAGATCCCCAGGGACAGAACACCGGGGAGCTGTTTTTT
v_gene: TRBV2; abundance: -; d_gene: -; j_gene: TRBJ1-3; CDR3aa: CASTKGQIYSGNTIYF; CDR3nt: TGTGCCAGCACCAAAGGACAGATATACTCTGGAAACACCATATATTTT
v_gene: TRBV6-1; abundance: -; d_gene: -; j_gene: TRBJ1-5; CDR3aa: CASRKWTAVNQPQHF; CDR3nt: TGTGCCAGCAGAAAGTGGACAGCAGTCAATCAGCCCCAGCATTTT
v_gene: TRBV4-1; abundance: -; d_gene: TRBD1; j_gene: TRBJ1-1; CDR3aa: CASSQGPGQKTEAFF; CDR3nt: TGCGCCAGCAGCCAAGGGCCGGGACAGAAAACTGAAGCTTTCTTT
v_gene: TRBV21-1; abundance: once; d_gene: -; j_gene: TRBJ1-1; CDR3aa: CASSQDRGVTEAFF; CDR3nt: TGTGCCAGCAGCCAGGACAGGGGGGTAACTGAAGCTTTCTTT
v_gene: TRBV6-5; abundance: -; d_gene: TRBD1; j_gene: TRBJ1-5; CDR3aa: CASSTGAWEPQHF; CDR3nt: TGTGCCAGCAGTACAGGGGCCTGGGAGCCCCAGCATTTT
v_gene: TRBV18; abundance: few; d_gene: TRBD1; j_gene: TRBJ1-1; CDR3aa: CASSRSDRGEAFF; CDR3nt: TGTGCCAGCTCACGATCCGACAGGGGAGAAGCTTTCTTT
v_gene: TRBV4-2; abundance: -; d_gene: TRBD1; j_gene: TRBJ1-6; CDR3aa: CASSPPGQDNSPLHF; CDR3nt: TGTGCCAGCAGCCCTCCGGGACAGGATAATTCACCCCTCCACTTT